The 16 T cell receptor beta chains reported below all come from one sample, sequenced in a study of blood T cell repertoires in COVID-19. Produced via immunoSEQ multiplex PCR; TCRdb's table is partial and in-frame only. Of about 140,000 clones listed, about three quarters are singletons. The sequenced material came from peripheral blood. All receptors come from a woman between 50 and 59 years old with active or convalescent COVID-19.

This clone appeared a single time. This chain links TRBV20-1 with TRBJ2-7; D is undetermined. Germline assignment: CDR1 DFQATT and CDR2 SNEGSKA (reference sequence). This CDR3 has 14 amino acids. Trimming cost V 3 bases and J 2 bases, with 14 bases left between them. CDR3 residues: CSASGPRVPYEQYF. CDR3 DNA sequence: TGCAGTGCTAGTGGCCCCCGGGTCCCCTACGAGCAGTACTTC.

This clone was detected a few times. The chain combines TRBV7-9 with TRBJ2-3; 12 bases align to TRBD2. The CDR3 contains 15 residues. Looked up from germline, CDR1 is SEHNR and CDR2 is FQNEAQ (reference sequence). The J segment lost 11 bases and the V segment lost 5 bases, leaving 11 bases of the junction unmatched. CDR3 sequence: CASSRTTSGSRGQYF. The CDR3 DNA sequence: TGTGCCAGCAGCCGCACGACTAGCGGGAGTCGAGGGCAGTATTTT.

This clone was recorded only once. The V and J genes are TRBV5-4 and TRBJ1-2; 7 nucleotides align to TRBD1. V lost 3 bases to trimming and J lost 7 bases; unmatched junction nucleotides: 9. The CDR3 extends over 14 amino acids. The germline gives CDR1 SGHNT, CDR2 YYREEE (reference sequence). The CDR3 coding sequence is TGTGCCAGCAGCTGGGAGACAGGGAGATCTGGCTACACCTTC. Encoded protein: CASSWETGRSGYTF.

The gene calls are TRBV7-2 and TRBJ1-1, with a tentative D call TRBD1 (5 bases). The V gene lost 5 bases and the J gene lost 3 bases, with 13 bases spanning the gap. This CDR3 is 14 amino acids long. Germline V CDR1 and CDR2: SGHTA, FQGNSA. The DNA of the CDR3 is TGTGCCAGCAGCGGGGAGGTGGGGGACACTGAAGCTTTCTTT. The encoded protein is CASSGEVGDTEAFF.

The rearrangement joins TRBV7-9 to TRBJ2-2; 10 bases align to TRBD2. Germline CDR1 reads SEHNR; CDR2 reads FQNEAQ (reference sequence). The CDR3 loop spans 16 amino acids. J gave up 6 bases and V 5 bases, and 9 bases lay outside the gene matches. The CDR3 loop reads CASSHPSGSFSGELFF. The CDR3 region has the DNA TGTGCCAGCAGCCACCCTAGCGGGAGTTTCTCCGGGGAGCTGTTTTTT. The full variable domain, completed using reference TRBV7-9 and TRBJ2-2, is DTGVSQNPRHKITKRGQNVTFRCDPISEHNRLYWYRQTLGQGPEFLTYFQNEAQLEKSRLLSDRFSAERPKGSFSTLEIQRTEQGDSAMYLCASSHPSGSFSGELFFGEGSRLTVL.

This chain connects TRBV19 to TRBJ2-2; D might be TRBD1 (6 bases). V lost 4 bases, J lost 4 bases, and 13 bases lay in between. The CDR3 contains 15 residues. Looked up from germline, CDR1 is LNHDA and CDR2 is SQIVND (reference sequence). CDR3 loop: CASSKQGRVTGELFF. The CDR3 coding sequence is TGTGCCAGTAGTAAACAGGGTAGGGTCACCGGGGAGCTGTTTTTT.

V is TRBV4-1 and J is TRBJ2-1; possibly TRBD1 for D (5 bases). This CDR3 has 15 residues. From germline, CDR1 is MGHRA and CDR2 YSYEKL. The V end lost 0 bases, the J end lost 7 bases, and 13 bases lay between the germline ends. The CDR3 region is CASSQDATAWNEQFF. The CDR3 bases are TGCGCCAGCAGCCAAGACGCGACAGCGTGGAATGAGCAGTTCTTC.

The V gene is TRBV4-3, the J gene TRBJ1-3; D may be TRBD1 (5 bases). This CDR3 is built from 16 residues. Germline V lookup: CDR1 LGHNA, CDR2 YSLEER. V was clipped by 0 bases and J by 0 bases, with 9 bases between them. CDR3 sequence: CASSQDWGLSGNTIYF. In nucleotides, the CDR3 is TGCGCCAGCAGCCAAGATTGGGGCCTCTCTGGAAACACCATATATTTT.

The chain uses TRBV7-3 and TRBJ2-2, with 7 bases lining up with TRBD1. The V and J ends lost 7 bases and 4 bases, in that order; junction bases with no gene match: 9. Per the germline V gene, CDR1 is SGHTA and CDR2 is FQGTGA. This CDR3 is 15 amino acids long. The CDR3 coding sequence is TGTGCCAGCAACACGAGACAGGGAACCACCGGGGAGCTGTTTTTT. Amino acid sequence: CASNTRQGTTGELFF.

The V gene is TRBV7-2, the J gene TRBJ1-1; D gene uncertain. Trimming removed 1 base from V and 0 bases from J, with 6 bases in between. The CDR3 sequence is 14 residues long. Germline V gene data show CDR1 as SGHTA and CDR2 as FQGNSA. CDR3 sequence reads: CASSLVGMNTEAFF. The CDR3 DNA sequence: TGTGCCAGCAGCTTAGTCGGGATGAACACTGAAGCTTTCTTT.

This clone was seen a handful of times. The rearrangement joins TRBV12-5 to TRBJ1-5, with D possibly being TRBD1 (5 bases). The CDR3 has 16 residues. V was pared by 5 bases and J by 4 bases, with 18 bases between. Germline V gives CDR1 LGHNT, CDR2 FRNRAP. CDR3 in DNA: TGTGCTAGTGGTACCCGTGCAGGGAGGGATAATCAGCCCCAGCATTTT. This codes for CASGTRAGRDNQPQHF.

This chain links TRBV11-2 with TRBJ1-2, with a possible D match to TRBD1 (5 bases). The V end was cut by 0 bases, the J end by 7 bases, with 15 bases between. The CDR3 has 15 amino acids. CDR1 is SGHAT, CDR2 FQNNGV, per germline. CDR3 sequence (DNA): TGTGCCAGCAGCTTAGAGTCCCAGGGCCCTCGTGGCTACACCTTC. This sequence encodes CASSLESQGPRGYTF.

The rearrangement uses TRBV7-2 and TRBJ2-5, with D possibly being TRBD1 (6 bases). Trimming removed 1 base from V and 6 bases from J, with 15 bases in between. The CDR3 contains 15 residues. Germline V gives CDR1 SGHTA, CDR2 FQGNSA. The CDR3 protein is CASSLGGPGEKTQYF. The CDR3 bases are TGTGCCAGCAGCTTAGGGGGGCCAGGGGAAAAGACCCAGTACTTC.

The chain couples TRBV3-1 (or the pseudogene TRBV3-2) to TRBJ2-7; 7 positions match TRBD1. The CDR3 sequence is 13 residues long. The germline V gene has CDR1 LGHDT and CDR2 YNNKEL (reference sequence). The junction had 8 bases not matched to a gene; V was cut back by 7 bases and J by 5 bases. CDR3 sequence reads: CASTLEGAHEQYF. The CDR3 bases are TGTGCCAGCACCCTCGAGGGGGCACACGAGCAGTACTTC.

The V and J genes are TRBV7-9 and TRBJ1-2; possible D gene TRBD1, 6 bases. The V gene lost 1 base and the J gene lost 4 bases, with 13 bases spanning the gap. CDR3 length equals 15 residues. Germline V gives CDR1 SEHNR, CDR2 FQNEAQ (reference sequence). This chain's CDR3 is CASSLGHRVGYGYTF. The CDR3 DNA reads TGTGCCAGCAGCTTAGGGCACAGGGTTGGCTATGGCTACACCTTC.

The CDR3 region is CASSEEAAAGEKLFF. The CDR3 region has the DNA TGCGCCAGCAGCGAGGAGGCGGCAGCTGGTGAAAAACTGTTTTTT. The chain combines TRBV10-2 with TRBJ1-4; no clear D. The germline V and J ends were trimmed by 6 bases and 7 bases, with 18 bases remaining between them. The CDR3 covers 15 residues. Germline CDR1 WSHSY, CDR2 SAAADI.